This note documents a single T cell receptor beta chain sequence. Its antigen is undetermined. The data derive from a study of graft-versus-host responses after intestinal transplantation. On the study more broadly: Anti-thymocyte globulin was used for induction in all recipients, who then took tacrolimus and steroids for approximately 3 years. Study-wide findings and caveats: Subjects displaying graft-donor T cell macrochimerism possessed elevated graft-versus-host to host-versus-graft clonal ratios inside allografts.

The CDR3 totals 12 residues. Germline lookup yields CDR1 SGHNT and CDR2 YYREEE (reference sequence). V lost 7 bases and J 7 bases, leaving 15 bases between the germline ends. TCRdb's copy holds only in-frame clones and misses some; the assay was immunoSEQ multiplex PCR. Of some 39,000 clones in the sample, about nine tenths were seen once. Material: PBMCs, obtained less than 280 days after transplant. The origin of this receptor is a human patient who received an intestinal transplant, so some T cells may come from the graft donor. The chain combines TRBV5-4 with TRBJ2-7; weak D call: TRBD1 (8 bases). This CDR3 reads CASGQGGQEQYF. CDR3 sequence (DNA): TGTGCCAGCGGACAGGGAGGGCAGGAGCAGTACTTC.